Below, 27 T cell receptor beta chains from the same sample are listed, as sequenced in a study of cytomegalovirus exposure and HLA in healthy donors (dated by TCRdb to between 2016 and 2019). The method was the immunoSEQ multiplex PCR assay. A mixture of 60 forward primers for TCR Vbeta segments and 13 reverse primers for TCR Jbeta segments was used in the multiplex PCR. TCRdb re-hosts the immuneACCESS table, in-frame sequences only. Its copies lack some clones; in the studies checked, an unresolved V gene accounts for under half of them, and the cause for the rest is not known. The record for this sample contains under 150,000 clones. The top ten clonotypes cover roughly 1.6% of the sample. Material for sequencing was PBMCs. The receptor set was obtained from a woman in her forties in good health and CMV-seronegative.

The rearrangement joins TRBV6-6 to TRBJ2-2; 8 nucleotides agree with TRBD1. This CDR3 has 14 amino acids. J lost 5 bases, V lost 6 bases, and 5 bases had no gene match. Germline V gives CDR1 MNHNY, CDR2 SVGAGI (reference sequence). The DNA for the CDR3 is TGTGCCAGCAGCTGGACAGGGTTTACCGGGGAGCTGTTTTTT. As protein: CASSWTGFTGELFF.

J is TRBJ2-3 and V is TRBV14, with TRBD1 matching over 9 bases. Germline-derived CDR1 and CDR2 are SGHDN and FVKESK. This CDR3 region has 17 residues. With V trimmed by 4 bases and J by 7 bases, 15 bases remained unmatched. As DNA, the CDR3 is TGTGCCAGCAGCCGGGACAGGGCCGACAGATTGGAGAATACGCAGTATTTT. Translated, it gives CASSRDRADRLENTQYF.

V gene TRBV28 combines with J gene TRBJ1-5; no firm D call. The CDR3 is 12 amino acids. Germline lookup yields CDR1 MDHEN and CDR2 SYDVKM. V lost 4 bases to trimming and J lost 9 bases, with 10 bases between them. This CDR3 reads CASSSPPLPQHF. As DNA, the CDR3 is TGTGCCAGCAGTTCCCCCCCCTTGCCCCAGCATTTT.

In DNA form, the CDR3 reads TGTGCCAGCAGCGGAGGGGGGGCAGCCCTTGGGGATGAGCAGTTCTTC. It encodes CASSGGGAALGDEQFF. V is TRBV9 and J is TRBJ2-1, with D possibly TRBD2 on 7 matching bases. Germline CDR1 reads SGDLS; CDR2 reads YYNGEE. The CDR3 runs 16 residues. V lost 3 bases and J lost 8, with 21 bases in between.

The chain is built from TRBV10-2 and TRBJ2-5, with a tentative D call TRBD2 (5 bases). Per germline, CDR1 WSHSY and CDR2 SAAADI. This CDR3 region has 13 residues. V lost 4 bases and J 1 base, leaving 7 bases between the germline ends. Here the CDR3 DNA reads TGCGCCAGCAGTGTCAGCGGCCAAGAGACCCAGTACTTC. Protein product: CASSVSGQETQYF.

The chain recombines TRBV6-5 with TRBJ2-3, with a weak D call TRBD1 (6 bases). Trimming stripped 6 bases from V and 6 bases from J, with 10 bases between. Per the germline V gene, CDR1 is MNHEY and CDR2 is SVGAGI. This CDR3 comprises 12 residues. The CDR3 nucleotides are TGTGCCAGCAGCTACCAGGGGGATACGCAGTATTTT. It specifies CASSYQGDTQYF.

The CDR3 reads CAISEGTGNQPQHF. CDR3 bases: TGTGCCATCAGTGAGGGGACAGGCAATCAGCCCCAGCATTTT. This chain links TRBV10-3 with TRBJ1-5; TRBD1 matches at 7 bases. Germline-derived CDR1 and CDR2 are ENHRY and SYGVKD. The V segment lost 2 bases and the J segment 2 bases; nucleotides outside the gene matches: 0. The CDR3 contains 14 residues.

V gene TRBV5-5 combines with J gene TRBJ1-1, with 10 positions matching TRBD1. CDR1 and CDR2 (germline): SGHKS, YYEKEE (reference sequence). This CDR3 has 15 amino acids. Losses at the gene ends were 3 bases for V and 0 bases for J; bases not matched to a gene: 2. As DNA, the CDR3 is TGTGCCAGCAGCTGGGGACAGGGGATGAACACTGAAGCTTTCTTT. This encodes CASSWGQGMNTEAFF.

The gene calls are TRBV27 and TRBJ2-5; D perhaps matches TRBD2 (7 bases). The CDR3 loop spans 14 amino acids. V dropped 4 bases and J dropped 5 bases, with 14 bases sitting between them. Germline CDR1 reads MNHEY; CDR2 reads SMNVEV (reference sequence). CDR3 bases: TGTGCCAGCAGTTCCCTGAAGGGGGGGGAGACCCAGTACTTC. Translated, it gives CASSSLKGGETQYF.

This chain connects TRBV4-2 to TRBJ1-1; D is ambiguous. Trimming cost V 0 bases and J 4 bases, with 9 bases left between them. Germline CDR1 LGHNA, CDR2 YNFKEQ. This CDR3 region has 14 residues. CDR3 sequence: CASSQDGAATEAFF. CDR3 sequence (DNA): TGTGCCAGCAGCCAAGATGGAGCAGCCACTGAAGCTTTCTTT.

The chain carries TRBV14 and TRBJ1-4, with TRBD1 as a possible D gene (6 bases). CDR3 length: 17 amino acids. Germline V gives CDR1 SGHDN, CDR2 FVKESK. Trimming cost V 4 bases and J 2 bases, with 17 bases left between them. The CDR3 region is CASSRLGGRGTNEKLFF. The CDR3 DNA sequence: TGTGCCAGCAGCCGACTGGGGGGGCGCGGGACTAATGAAAAACTGTTTTTT.

This chain connects TRBV5-1 to TRBJ1-3; the match to TRBD1 covers 7 bases. The germline V gene has CDR1 SGHRS and CDR2 YFSETQ. The V segment lost 1 base and the J segment 4 bases; nucleotides outside the gene matches: 5. The CDR3 loop spans 15 amino acids. This CDR3 reads CASSLYRQGGNTIYF. The CDR3 coding sequence is TGCGCCAGCAGCTTGTATCGACAGGGCGGAAACACCATATATTTT.

The chain recombines TRBV27 with TRBJ2-4; tentative D call: TRBD1 (5 bases). V lost 3 bases and J 10 bases, leaving 13 bases between the germline ends. This CDR3 comprises 13 residues. Germline-derived CDR1 and CDR2 are MNHEY and SMNVEV (reference sequence). CDR3 sequence: CASSLRQHLIQYF. CDR3 nucleotide sequence: TGTGCCAGCAGTTTGAGACAGCACCTAATTCAGTACTTC.

The rearrangement joins TRBV18 to TRBJ1-4, with D possibly matching TRBD1 (6 bases). The CDR3 spans 12 residues. V lost 5 bases and J lost 5, with 6 bases in between. Germline lookup yields CDR1 KGHSH and CDR2 LQKENI. CDR3 coding DNA: TGTGCCAGCTCAACAGGGAATGAAAAACTGTTTTTT. It is translated as CASSTGNEKLFF.

This chain uses TRBV4-3 with TRBJ2-3; D gene ambiguous. The germline V gene has CDR1 LGHNA and CDR2 YSLEER. The V end lost 1 base, the J end lost 2 bases, and 4 bases lay between the germline ends. The CDR3 has 13 residues. As DNA, the CDR3 is TGCGCCAGCAGCCAAGCAGACACAGATACGCAGTATTTT. This codes for CASSQADTDTQYF.

The chain couples TRBV2 to TRBJ2-3; 9 bases are a match to TRBD1. Germline CDR1 and CDR2: SNHLY and FYNNEI. CDR3 length equals 13 residues. V lost 6 bases, J lost 6 bases, and 4 bases stayed unmatched. CDR3 sequence (DNA): TGTGCCAGCAGCGGGGGACAGGGTGATACGCAGTATTTT. Its protein product is CASSGGQGDTQYF. The entire variable domain, with the rest obtained from reference TRBV2 and TRBJ2-3, is as follows: EPEVTQTPSHQVTQMGQEVILRCVPISNHLYFYWYRQILGQKVEFLVSFYNNEISEKSEIFDDQFSVERPDGSNFTLKIRSTKLEDSAMYFCASSGGQGDTQYFGPGTRLTVL.

This sequence joins TRBV28 and TRBJ1-5; 9 positions agree with TRBD1. Trimming cost V 8 bases and J 6 bases; bases outside gene matches: 8. The CDR3 runs to 14 residues. CDR1 is MDHEN, CDR2 SYDVKM, per germline. For the CDR3, the DNA is TGTGCCAGCGGCCTGGGACAGGGAATTCAGCCCCAGCATTTT. Translating it yields CASGLGQGIQPQHF.

V usage is TRBV23-1 and J usage is TRBJ2-6, with D tentatively TRBD2 (5 bases). TRBV23-1 is filed as an ORF, its function uncertain. The CDR3 contains 17 residues. Trimming shortened V by 0 bases and J by 1 base, and 10 bases separated the two germline ends. The CDR3 DNA reads as TGCGCCAGCAGTCAATCCCGAAGGAGGTCTGGGGCCAACGTCCTGACTTTC. Its protein is CASSQSRRRSGANVLTF.

The chain couples TRBV5-1 to TRBJ2-1, with 8 bases matching TRBD1. V shed 0 bases, J shed 4 bases, and the junction held 6 bases outside the gene matches. The CDR3 contains 16 residues. CDR1 SGHRS and CDR2 YFSETQ come from the germline V gene. CDR3: CASSLGTRDRYNEQFF. The CDR3 DNA reads as TGCGCCAGCAGCTTGGGAACCCGGGACAGGTACAATGAGCAGTTCTTC.

This sequence joins TRBV7-2 and TRBJ1-3; 9 bases are shared with TRBD1. V was clipped by 5 bases and J by 4 bases; unmatched bases: 6. The CDR3 has 15 residues. Germline V gene lookup returns CDR1 SGHTA and CDR2 FQGNSA. CDR3 nucleotides: TGTGCCAGCAGCCCCATGACAGGGGGAGGAAACACCATATATTTT. Protein: CASSPMTGGGNTIYF.

This sequence joins TRBV28 and TRBJ1-6, with TRBD1 matching 9 bases. Trimming took 5 bases from V and 7 from J; bases not matched to a gene: 21. Germline values: CDR1 MDHEN, CDR2 SYDVKM. This CDR3 has 20 amino acids. CDR3 in amino acids: CASSVTGTGIGLSRNSPLHF. The CDR3 nucleotides read TGTGCCAGCAGTGTCACCGGGACAGGGATTGGGCTTTCGCGAAATTCACCCCTCCACTTT.

The chain uses TRBV5-1 and TRBJ2-3; TRBD2 agrees at 9 bases. The V segment lost 4 bases and the J segment 8 bases; nucleotides outside the gene matches: 8. In germline, CDR1 is SGHRS, CDR2 YFSETQ. This CDR3 contains 14 residues. The CDR3 DNA sequence: TGCGCCAGCAGCGGGGGACTAGCTGTCGGTACGCAGTATTTT. Residues: CASSGGLAVGTQYF.

The chain couples TRBV9 to TRBJ1-6; 7 nucleotides agree with TRBD1. The V and J ends lost 4 bases and 11 bases, in that order; junction bases with no gene match: 6. Germline assignment: CDR1 SGDLS and CDR2 YYNGEE. The CDR3 sequence is 13 residues long. CDR3 DNA sequence: TGTGCCAGCAGCTCAACAGGGGAACCACCCCTCCACTTT. This translates into CASSSTGEPPLHF.

The chain employs TRBV4-3 and TRBJ1-2; D may be TRBD1 (6 bases). The germline V gene encodes CDR1 LGHNA and CDR2 YSLEER. With 0 bases removed from V and 4 bases from J, the gap between germline ends came to 12 bases. The CDR3 length is 15 residues. This CDR3 reads CASSQDGGRGYGYTF. The CDR3 nucleotides are TGCGCCAGCAGCCAAGACGGGGGGCGAGGCTATGGCTACACCTTC.

The chain links TRBV2 to TRBJ1-2, with 7 bases that match TRBD1. Germline values: CDR1 SNHLY, CDR2 FYNNEI. The trim removed 3 bases at V and 0 bases at J, leaving 16 bases unmatched. The length of the CDR3 is 19 residues. CDR3 DNA sequence: TGTGCCAGCAGTGAGCGTCGACAGGGAAGTGTAAGGTCTAACTATGGCTACACCTTC. Translated, it gives CASSERRQGSVRSNYGYTF. The full variable domain, rest sourced from reference TRBV2 and TRBJ1-2, is EPEVTQTPSHQVTQMGQEVILRCVPISNHLYFYWYRQILGQKVEFLVSFYNNEISEKSEIFDDQFSVERPDGSNFTLKIRSTKLEDSAMYFCASSERRQGSVRSNYGYTFGSGTRLTVV.

The chain combines TRBV6-1 with TRBJ1-5, with 9 bases identical to TRBD1. V shed 3 bases, J shed 0 bases, and the junction held 9 bases outside the gene matches. CDR1 MNHNS and CDR2 SASEGT come from the germline V gene. The CDR3 loop spans 18 amino acids. The CDR3 nucleotides read TGTGCCAGCAGTGAGAGATCGGGACAGGGATATAGCAATCAGCCCCAGCATTTT. Translating gives CASSERSGQGYSNQPQHF.

The genes are TRBV6-5 and TRBJ1-5; 7 positions agree with TRBD1. V was clipped by 2 bases and J by 2 bases; unmatched bases: 3. The germline V gene encodes CDR1 MNHEY and CDR2 SVGAGI. This CDR3 contains 15 residues. CDR3 sequence reads: CASSYQGGRNQPQHF. Written as DNA, the CDR3 is TGTGCCAGCAGTTACCAAGGGGGCCGCAATCAGCCCCAGCATTTT.